The 9 T cell receptor beta chains presented below share a single source sample, sequenced in a study of long-term antiretroviral therapy in people with HIV. The immunoSEQ assay was v3.0, run at survey level. Measured with immunoSEQ multiplex PCR; TCRdb has only the in-frame clones, and not every one. Of around 20,000 clones in the sample, 91% were seen once. Sequenced material: unsorted PBMCs, taken 3 years after starting antiretroviral therapy. These receptors were taken from a man aged 50 to 59 with HIV.

This clone showed up just once. The V call is TRBV5-6, the J call TRBJ2-7; D possibly corresponds to TRBD2 (5 bases). The CDR3 is 12 residues long. The germline CDR1 and CDR2 sequences are SGHDT and YYEEEE. Trimming took 3 bases from V and 6 from J, leaving 10 bases between them. This CDR3 reads CASSSLASEQYF. CDR3 nucleotide sequence: TGTGCCAGCAGCTCCCTAGCATCCGAGCAGTACTTC.

This chain uses TRBV6-5 with TRBJ1-3, with D possibly matching TRBD1 (6 bases). The germline V and J ends were trimmed by 2 bases and 2 bases, with 7 bases remaining between them. The V gene's germline CDR1 is MNHEY and CDR2 SVGAGI. The CDR3 has 14 amino acids. CDR3 region: CASSYTGTGNTIYF. CDR3 nucleotides: TGTGCCAGCAGTTACACAGGGACTGGAAACACCATATATTTT.

CDR3 coding DNA: TGTGCCAGCAGTGGAGAGGTCGAACTTGGCTACACCTTC. This codes for CASSGEVELGYTF. The chain joins TRBV2 to TRBJ1-2; D unclear. CDR3 size: 13 residues. CDR1 is SNHLY and CDR2 is FYNNEI in the germline V gene. V was trimmed by 4 bases and J by 7 bases, leaving 13 bases between them.

The chain is built from TRBV9 and TRBJ1-2, with a possible D match to TRBD1 (6 bases). The V end lost 4 bases, the J end lost 7 bases, and 17 bases lay between the germline ends. Germline assignment: CDR1 SGDLS and CDR2 YYNGEE. CDR3 length: 14 amino acids. This chain's CDR3 is CASSPGDGGGGYTF. The DNA for the CDR3 is TGTGCCAGCAGCCCCGGTGATGGGGGCGGTGGCTACACCTTC.

This chain connects TRBV7-6 to TRBJ2-2; TRBD2 is a possible D gene (5 bases). With 3 bases removed from V and 7 bases from J, the gap between germline ends came to 9 bases. The germline V gene has CDR1 SGHVS and CDR2 FNYEAQ. The CDR3 has 13 amino acids. DNA of the CDR3: TGTGCCAGCAGCTTGCGGGCAAACGGGGAGCTGTTTTTT. Protein: CASSLRANGELFF. Looking up the rest from reference TRBV7-6 and TRBJ2-2 gives the full variable domain: GAGVSQSPRYKVTKRGQDVALRCDPISGHVSLYWYRQALGQGPEFLTYFNYEAQQDKSGLPNDRFSAERPEGSISTLTIQRTEQRDSAMYRCASSLRANGELFFGEGSRLTVL.

The chain recombines TRBV4-3 with TRBJ1-1; D perhaps matches TRBD1 (5 bases). Germline loops: CDR1 LGHNA, CDR2 YSLEER. V shed 0 bases and J shed 3 bases, with 8 bases lying between them. The CDR3 is 14 amino acids. The CDR3 sequence is CASSQDRGDTEAFF. Written as DNA, the CDR3 is TGCGCCAGCAGCCAAGACCGAGGGGACACTGAAGCTTTCTTT.

This clone was observed a single time. The chain employs TRBV28 and TRBJ2-7, with D tentatively TRBD1 (6 bases). Germline assignment: CDR1 MDHEN and CDR2 SYDVKM. V lost 8 bases and J lost 4, with 9 bases in between. This CDR3 region has 11 residues. Here the CDR3 reads CASLQGYEQYF. The CDR3 bases are TGTGCCAGCCTACAGGGTTACGAGCAGTACTTC.

The V gene is TRBV7-2, the J gene TRBJ1-3; unclear D gene. CDR1 SGHTA and CDR2 FQGNSA come from the germline V gene. CDR3 length: 15 residues. Trimming stripped 3 bases from V and 4 bases from J, with 13 bases between. The CDR3, as DNA: TGTGCCAGCAGCTTCGGAGCCCAAGGCGGAAACACCATATATTTT. Translated: CASSFGAQGGNTIYF.

The V and J genes are TRBV6-4 and TRBJ2-1; tentatively, D is TRBD1 (5 bases). Germline V CDR1 and CDR2: MRHNA, SNTAGT. The CDR3 covers 15 residues. V was clipped by 0 bases and J by 7 bases, with 13 bases between them. The CDR3 is CASSDSAGKGNEQFF. The CDR3 bases are TGTGCCAGCAGTGACTCAGCAGGGAAAGGGAATGAGCAGTTCTTC.